What follows is one TCR beta chain and its context. Its antigen specificity is not known. Base qualities are not provided; no much larger clone lies one nucleotide away. The CDR3 starts with the cysteine, ends with the phenylalanine, and has 19 residues. The entry retains the CDR3 DNA only, 57 bases that are in frame from base 1. The germline V gene supplies CDR1 MNHNS and CDR2 SASEGT. Compared with germline, V lacks 5 bases and J lacks 0 bases; bases without a gene match: 14. Amplification of TCR beta CDR3 regions was carried out from RNA transcripts. A first-round RT-PCR of the TCR CDR3 used the HTBI primer set with the Qiagen OneStep RT-PCR kit. A second multiplex PCR round built the libraries, followed by size selection and purification. Sequencing of the libraries was done on an Illumina HiSeq2000 using paired-end 100 bp reads. As for the original processing: SOAPnuke was used to process the raw data, throwing out any read that contained adapters or uncalled bases, had a mean Phred below 15, or lacked an exact constant-primer or identifier match. COPE v1.2.5 was used to merge the high-quality paired reads, and each unique nucleotide sequence was defined as a clonotype. MiTCR v1.1 was used to align clonotypes to the IMGT TRBV, TRBD and TRBJ reference segments. Analysis was restricted to V-J combinations with a frequency above 0.0001, which covered about 99% of repertoires. The TCS score was defined as F50 (clonal expansion) divided by E x V (chaos), with BLOSUM62-based TCRdist calculated between CDR3 peptides within each V-J. Welch's t-statistics and random forest reduced 500 to 550 V-J features to roughly 13, which were used in a naive Bayes classifier (R e1071). TCRdb applied fastp at Q25 and MiXCR to the public reads, then kept only in-frame beta chains. Rows merge per CDR3 protein into single entries with the most common DNA and genes. Clone size and V and J calls follow TCRdb, not the original study. The sample table contains some 440,000 distinct CDR3 sequences; only one count was recorded for approximately 14% of them. The top ten clones comprise roughly an eighth of the sample.

Stable Graves' hyperthyroidism was defined as no progression to ophthalmopathy during 18 months of follow-up. Hyperthyroidism patients were newly diagnosed, with disease duration under 2 months, and aged 18 to 65 years. The study excluded patients with uncontrolled infections, other autoimmune diseases, pregnancy or lactation. Diagnoses were established on the basis of clinical symptoms, serum thyroxine and TRAb, thyroid ultrasound, and orbital computed tomography. PBMCs were isolated from about 10 ml of fresh peripheral blood by Ficoll-Paque density gradient centrifugation. Total RNA was extracted using Trizol reagent, and RNA quality was assessed on an Agilent 2100 Bioanalyzer. This specimen comes from a study of T cells in Graves' hyperthyroidism and ophthalmopathy (dated by TCRdb to between 2017 and 2020). Background for the entire study: Peripheral blood samples were taken at the time of initial diagnosis, prior to any treatment. Once sampling was done, hyperthyroidism patients were given methimazole at a starting dose of 30 mg daily, whereas ophthalmopathy patients were given high-dose intravenous methylprednisolone. In several Graves' hyperthyroidism patients, the study also compared T-cell repertoires from thyroid tissue with T-cell repertoires from blood. According to the paper, TCR Vbeta CDR3 sequencing was carried out on some 130 peripheral blood samples, which came from 40 to 45 ophthalmopathy, 75 or so hyperthyroidism and about 17 progressor patients. The roughly 94 discovery patients were randomly divided into training and test sets at a 7:3 ratio. To identify distinguishing TCR V-J signatures, a discovery cohort of 90 to 100 patients was used, comprising some 43 with Graves' ophthalmopathy and some 60 with stable Graves' hyperthyroidism. Prospective prediction of ophthalmopathy was tested in an independent validation cohort of fewer than 20 hyperthyroidism patients and 17 patients who later progressed to ophthalmopathy.

Overall study outcomes, separate from this receptor: A model built on a 13 V-J signature distinguished ophthalmopathy from stable hyperthyroidism, reaching about 89% sensitivity and about 81% specificity in cross-validation and 80%/75% in testing. Sample size was not statistically predetermined, and investigators were not blinded to group allocation. During validation, the model predicted progression to ophthalmopathy a median of about 6.5 months ahead of onset, with roughly 65% sensitivity and more than 72% specificity. Most expanded thyroid clonotypes (frequency above 0.001) were also detected in blood, a finding suggesting that blood repertoires may reflect thyroid immune responses.

The sequenced sample was blood. This TCR was recovered from a woman younger than 30 with Graves' hyperthyroidism. The receptor chain draws on TRBV6-1 and TRBJ2-1, with 9 bases in between that match TRBD2. The CDR3 protein: CASSRLSGGTDGSYNEQFF. The DNA is TGTGCCAGCAGTCGACTTAGCGGGGGCACCGACGGCTCCTACAATGAGCAGTTCTTC.